This TCR beta chain was profiled in a study of OX40 agonist ivuxolimab in advanced cancers. Across the study: One patient with hepatocellular carcinoma and two with cutaneous melanoma, three in all, had partial responses.

The assay was immunoSEQ multiplex PCR, and TCRdb's table has in-frame clones only and misses some. In the table there are about 58,000 clones, 70% to 90% of which are singletons. The germline V gene has CDR1 MDHEN and CDR2 SYDVKM. The V end was cut by 4 bases, the J end by 4 bases, with 13 bases between. This CDR3 spans 14 amino acids. This specimen consisted of CD4+ or CD8+ T cells sorted from blood, obtained in a trial of the OX40 agonist ivuxolimab. The TCR was taken from an adult with an advanced solid tumor such as melanoma, head and neck, liver or kidney cancer. V usage is TRBV28 and J usage is TRBJ1-1, with D possibly TRBD1 on 5 matching bases. Here the CDR3 reads CASSWAGRGTEAFF. DNA of the CDR3: TGTGCCAGCAGTTGGGCGGGGAGGGGCACTGAAGCTTTCTTT.